One and the same sample provided the 10 T cell receptor beta chains below, sequenced in a study of blood T cells in healthy people across ages (dated by TCRdb to 2013 to 2016). Libraries came from 5' RACE. The listed sequencing device is Illumina HiSeq 2500. A second 7 to 11 cycle PCR used a sample-barcoded 5' primer and a J-beta primer mix. TCRdb trimmed public reads at Q25 via fastp, called clones via MiXCR and kept in-frame beta chains. CDR3 protein sequences are deduplicated, and each keeps its most common genes and DNA. For this sample there are approximately 690,000 distinct CDR3 sequences; 58% appear just once. The ten most abundant clones make up approximately 40% of the sample. The source material was blood. These receptors were collected from a man aged 55 to 70 in good health.

The chain carries TRBV6-5 and TRBJ1-2, with a possible D match to TRBD1 (5 bases). V was clipped by 8 bases and J by 6 bases, with 16 bases between them. CDR3 length: 13 residues. CDR1 and CDR2 from the germline V gene are MNHEY and SVGAGI. CDR3 sequence (DNA): TGTGCCAGCCGGGACGGCTTTCGGAATGGCTACACCTTC. It specifies CASRDGFRNGYTF.

In its sample, this clonotype was seen a few times. This chain connects TRBV24-1 to TRBJ2-2; D is unresolved. The V gene's germline CDR1 is KGHDR and CDR2 SFDVKD. The CDR3 contains 16 residues. Trimming removed 2 bases from V and 1 base from J, with 10 bases in between. The CDR3 nucleotides are TGTGCCACCAGTGATTCTGGCATCCTGAACACCGGGGAGCTGTTTTTT. Its protein is CATSDSGILNTGELFF.

The V gene is TRBV6-6, the J gene TRBJ2-4; D perhaps matches TRBD1 (5 bases). Trimming removed 0 bases from V and 4 bases from J, with 16 bases in between. This CDR3 comprises 17 residues. The germline V gene has CDR1 MNHNY and CDR2 SVGAGI (reference sequence). In DNA, the CDR3 is TGTGCCAGCAGTTACTCTGGGCAGGGTGGATCAAAAAACATTCAGTACTTC. This translates into CASSYSGQGGSKNIQYF.

V usage is TRBV24-1 and J usage is TRBJ2-1; the D gene is possibly TRBD2 (5 bases). TRBJ2-7 matches the DNA end more closely, so the J call is doubtful. Per the germline V gene, CDR1 is KGHDR and CDR2 is SFDVKD. This CDR3 is 15 amino acids long. Here the CDR3 reads CATSDSRTGYNEQYF. The CDR3 DNA follows: TGTGCCACCAGTGATTCGAGGACGGGATACAATGAGCAGTACTTC.

This chain joins TRBV4-1 and TRBJ2-1; D perhaps matches TRBD1 (5 bases). Trimming stripped 0 bases from V and 10 bases from J, with 19 bases between. Germline lookup yields CDR1 MGHRA and CDR2 YSYEKL. There are 16 residues in the CDR3. The CDR3 bases are TGCGCCAGCAGCCAAGATTTGGGGCAGAGGTGGCGCGAGCAGTTCTTC. The encoded protein is CASSQDLGQRWREQFF.

The chain links TRBV27 to TRBJ1-2; no reliable D call. The CDR3 is made up of 13 amino acids. Between the trimmed V and J ends, which lost 6 bases and 7 bases, there was a span of 15 bases. The germline V gene encodes CDR1 MNHEY and CDR2 SMNVEV (reference sequence). The CDR3 reads CASRESRGGGYTF. The CDR3, as DNA: TGTGCCAGCAGAGAATCCAGAGGTGGTGGCTACACCTTC.

The rearrangement uses TRBV10-3 and TRBJ2-1; 8 bases are shared with TRBD2. This CDR3 comprises 16 residues. The V and J ends lost 3 bases and 4 bases, in that order; junction bases with no gene match: 8. Germline V lookup: CDR1 ENHRY, CDR2 SYGVKD. CDR3 region: CAISDLGGAGYNEQFF. The CDR3 DNA is TGTGCCATCAGTGACCTCGGGGGGGCCGGGTACAATGAGCAGTTCTTC.

The chain joins TRBV2 to TRBJ2-5, with 8 bases that match TRBD1. The better agreement between TRBJ2-7 and the DNA end casts doubt on the J call. The CDR3 has 15 residues. Germline V gene lookup returns CDR1 SNHLY and CDR2 FYNNEI. The CDR3 here is CASSDPGGSTYEQYF. In DNA, the CDR3 is TGTGCCAGCAGCGACCCAGGGGGCTCCACCTACGAGCAGTACTTC.

The chain carries TRBV7-2 and TRBJ2-1; perhaps TRBD2 as D (7 bases). This CDR3 region has 14 residues. V was clipped by 7 bases and J by 8 bases, with 18 bases between them. CDR1 SGHTA and CDR2 FQGNSA come from the germline V gene. CDR3 in DNA: TGTGCCAGCACCATAAGGTCGGGGGGCGATGAGCAGTTCTTC. Translating gives CASTIRSGGDEQFF.

The chain combines TRBV11-2 with TRBJ2-7; 10 bases map to TRBD1. Germline V gene sequence: CDR1 SGHAT, CDR2 FQNNGV. This CDR3 region has 19 residues. J lost 4 bases, V lost 3 bases, and 18 bases had no gene match. CDR3 nucleotide sequence: TGTGCCAGCAGCTTTTACACGGGACAGGGGACCTTAGGGGGTTACGAGCAGTACTTC. Amino acid sequence: CASSFYTGQGTLGGYEQYF.